This TCR beta chain is drawn from a study of cytomegalovirus exposure and HLA in healthy donors. Study-level points and caveats: In a later analysis, TCR beta V- and J-gene trimming showed a link to a missense DCLRE1C variant. The Asian-associated ancestry cluster reportedly had fewer N-insertions than the roughly 700-donor mean in a later analysis.

As regards this clone: The antigen is not known.

The CDR3 has 16 amino acids. The germline V gene has CDR1 MRHNA and CDR2 SNTAGT. V shed 5 bases and J shed 2 bases, with 16 bases lying between them. A multiplex PCR was run with 60 Vbeta primers and 13 Jbeta primers. Produced via immunoSEQ multiplex PCR; TCRdb's table is partial and in-frame only. The clone table shows roughly 220,000 clones, with the ten largest holding roughly 1.1%. Sequenced: PBMCs. The chain joins TRBV6-4 to TRBJ1-5; TRBD1 might be the D (6 bases). The receptor was isolated from a girl under 10 years old in good health and CMV-seropositive. The CDR3, as DNA: TGTGCCAGCAGTAGGGGGACCCGGTGGGGCAATCAGCCCCAGCATTTT. Its protein is CASSRGTRWGNQPQHF.